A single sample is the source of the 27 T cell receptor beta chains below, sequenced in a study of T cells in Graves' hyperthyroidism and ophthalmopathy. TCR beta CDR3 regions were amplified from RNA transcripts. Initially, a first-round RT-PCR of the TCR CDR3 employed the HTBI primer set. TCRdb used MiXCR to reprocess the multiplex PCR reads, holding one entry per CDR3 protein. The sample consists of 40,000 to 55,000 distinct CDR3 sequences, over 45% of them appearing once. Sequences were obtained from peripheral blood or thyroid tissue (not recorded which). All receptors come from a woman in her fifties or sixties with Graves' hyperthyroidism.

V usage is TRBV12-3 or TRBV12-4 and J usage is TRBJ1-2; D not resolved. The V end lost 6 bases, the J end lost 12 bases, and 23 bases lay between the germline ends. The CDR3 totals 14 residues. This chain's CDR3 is CASSQRVEFTGNTF. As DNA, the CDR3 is TGTGCCAGCAGCCAACGGGTCGAGTTTACTGGAAACACCTTC.

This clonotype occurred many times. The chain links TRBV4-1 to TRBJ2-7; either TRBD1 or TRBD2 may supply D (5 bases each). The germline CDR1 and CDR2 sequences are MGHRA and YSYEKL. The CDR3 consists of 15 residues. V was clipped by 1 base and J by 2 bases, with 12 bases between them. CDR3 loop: CASSQAGTSAYEQYF. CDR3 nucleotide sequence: TGCGCCAGCAGCCAAGCCGGGACCTCCGCCTACGAGCAGTACTTC.

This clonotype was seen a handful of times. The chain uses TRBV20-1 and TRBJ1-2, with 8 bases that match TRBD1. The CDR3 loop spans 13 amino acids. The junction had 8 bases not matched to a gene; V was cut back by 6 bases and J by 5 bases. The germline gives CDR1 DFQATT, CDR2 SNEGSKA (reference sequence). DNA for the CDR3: TGCAGTGCCATCGTACAGGGGGGGTATGGCTACACCTTC. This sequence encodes CSAIVQGGYGYTF.

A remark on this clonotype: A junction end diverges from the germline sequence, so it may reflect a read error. CDR3 sequence (DNA): TGTGCCAGCGGTTGGGGGGGCAGGGGCACTGAAGCCTTCTTT. Translating gives CASGWGGRGTEAFF. J is TRBJ1-1 and V is TRBV12-3 or TRBV12-4; TRBD1 is a possible D gene (6 bases). CDR3 length: 14 residues.

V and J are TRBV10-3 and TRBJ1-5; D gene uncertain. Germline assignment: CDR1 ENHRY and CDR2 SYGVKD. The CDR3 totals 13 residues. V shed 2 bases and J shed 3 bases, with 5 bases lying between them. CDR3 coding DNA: TGTGCCATCAGTGAGACTGACAATCAGCCCCAGCATTTT. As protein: CAISETDNQPQHF.

CDR3 region: CASSLLAGEFGELFF. DNA for the CDR3: TGTGCCAGCAGTTTACTAGCGGGAGAATTCGGGGAGCTGTTTTTT. The rearrangement links TRBV28 to TRBJ2-2; 10 bases are shared with TRBD2. Germline assignment: CDR1 MDHEN and CDR2 SYDVKM. This CDR3 comprises 15 residues. The V and J ends lost 2 bases and 7 bases, in that order; junction bases with no gene match: 4.

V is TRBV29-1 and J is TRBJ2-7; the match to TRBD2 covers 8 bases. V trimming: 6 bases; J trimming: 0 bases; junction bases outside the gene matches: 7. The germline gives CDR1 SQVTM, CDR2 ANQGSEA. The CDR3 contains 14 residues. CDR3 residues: CSVVGGGSSYEQYF. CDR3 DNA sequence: TGCAGCGTCGTCGGCGGGGGGAGCTCCTACGAGCAGTACTTC.

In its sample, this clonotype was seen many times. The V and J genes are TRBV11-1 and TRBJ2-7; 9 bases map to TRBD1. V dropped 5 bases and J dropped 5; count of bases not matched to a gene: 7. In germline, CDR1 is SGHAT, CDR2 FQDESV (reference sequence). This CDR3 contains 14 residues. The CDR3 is CASSVTGGRDEQYF. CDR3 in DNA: TGTGCCAGCAGCGTAACAGGGGGCAGGGACGAGCAGTACTTC.

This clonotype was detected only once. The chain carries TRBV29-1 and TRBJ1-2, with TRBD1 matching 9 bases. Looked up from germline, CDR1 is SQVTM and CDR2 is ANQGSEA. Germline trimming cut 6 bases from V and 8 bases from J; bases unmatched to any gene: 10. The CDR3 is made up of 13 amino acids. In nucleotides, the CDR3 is TGCAGCGTCACGGCGGACAGGGGACGGGGCTACACCTTC. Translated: CSVTADRGRGYTF. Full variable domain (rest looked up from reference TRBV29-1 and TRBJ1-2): SAVISQKPSRDICQRGTSLTIQCQVDSQVTMMFWYRQQPGQSLTLIATANQGSEATYESGFVIDKFPISRPNLTFSTLTVSNMSPEDSSIYLCSVTADRGRGYTFGSGTRLTVV.

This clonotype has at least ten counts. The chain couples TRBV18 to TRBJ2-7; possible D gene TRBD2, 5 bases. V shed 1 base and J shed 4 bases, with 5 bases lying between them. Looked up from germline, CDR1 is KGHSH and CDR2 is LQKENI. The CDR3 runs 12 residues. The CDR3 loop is CASSPRTYEQYF. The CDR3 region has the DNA TGTGCCAGCTCACCACGGACTTACGAGCAGTACTTC.

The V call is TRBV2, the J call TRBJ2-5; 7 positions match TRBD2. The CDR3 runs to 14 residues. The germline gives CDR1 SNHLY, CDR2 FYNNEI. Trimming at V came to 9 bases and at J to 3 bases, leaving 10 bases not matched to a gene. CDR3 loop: CASRLVAGEETQYF. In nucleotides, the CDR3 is TGTGCCAGTCGACTGGTAGCGGGTGAAGAGACCCAGTACTTC.

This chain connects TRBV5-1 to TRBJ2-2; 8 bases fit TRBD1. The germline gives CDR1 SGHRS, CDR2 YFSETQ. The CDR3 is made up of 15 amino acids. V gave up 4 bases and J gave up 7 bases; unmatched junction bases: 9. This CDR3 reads CASSGTGTGSGELFF. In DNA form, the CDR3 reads TGCGCCAGCAGCGGGACCGGGACAGGAAGCGGGGAGCTGTTTTTT.

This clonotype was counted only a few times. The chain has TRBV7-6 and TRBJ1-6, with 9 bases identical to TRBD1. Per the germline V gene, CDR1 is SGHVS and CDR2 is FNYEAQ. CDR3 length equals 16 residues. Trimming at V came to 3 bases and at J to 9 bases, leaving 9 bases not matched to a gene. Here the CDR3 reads CASSFPPGQGGSPLHF. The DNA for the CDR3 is TGTGCCAGCAGCTTTCCCCCGGGACAGGGAGGTTCACCCCTCCACTTT.

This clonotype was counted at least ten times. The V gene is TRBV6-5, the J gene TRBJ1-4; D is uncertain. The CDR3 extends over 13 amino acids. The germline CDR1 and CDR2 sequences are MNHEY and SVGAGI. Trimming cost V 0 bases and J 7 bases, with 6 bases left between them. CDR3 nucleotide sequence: TGTGCCAGCAGTTACTCGAACGGTGAAAAACTGTTTTTT. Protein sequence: CASSYSNGEKLFF.

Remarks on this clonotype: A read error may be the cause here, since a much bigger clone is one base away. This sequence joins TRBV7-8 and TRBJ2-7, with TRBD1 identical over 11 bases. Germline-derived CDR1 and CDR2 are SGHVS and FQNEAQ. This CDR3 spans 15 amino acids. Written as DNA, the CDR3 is TGTGCCAGCTCACCAGGGACAGGGGGATCCGGCGAGCGGTACTTC. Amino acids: CASSPGTGGSGERYF.

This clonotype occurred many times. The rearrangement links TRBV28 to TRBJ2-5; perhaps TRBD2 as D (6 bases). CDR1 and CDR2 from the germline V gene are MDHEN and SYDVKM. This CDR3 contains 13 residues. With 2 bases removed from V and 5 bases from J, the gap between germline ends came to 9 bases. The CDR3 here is CASSLRGSETQYF. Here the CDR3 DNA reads TGTGCCAGCAGTTTACGGGGGAGCGAGACCCAGTACTTC.

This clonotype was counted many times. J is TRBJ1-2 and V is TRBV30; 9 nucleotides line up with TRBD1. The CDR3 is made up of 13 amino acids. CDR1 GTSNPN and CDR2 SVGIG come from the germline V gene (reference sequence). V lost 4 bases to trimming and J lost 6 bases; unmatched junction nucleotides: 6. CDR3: CAWTQGALDGYTF. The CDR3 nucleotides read TGTGCCTGGACACAGGGGGCATTGGATGGCTACACCTTC.

This chain's CDR3 is CATSRGRRQVFGYTF. Here the CDR3 DNA reads TGTGCCACCAGCAGAGGAAGGCGACAGGTTTTTGGCTACACCTTC. V and J are TRBV15 and TRBJ1-2; D perhaps matches TRBD1 (6 bases). V was cut by 1 base and J by 7 bases, with 16 bases left in between. The germline V gene encodes CDR1 LNHNV and CDR2 YYDKDF (reference sequence). The CDR3 has 15 amino acids.

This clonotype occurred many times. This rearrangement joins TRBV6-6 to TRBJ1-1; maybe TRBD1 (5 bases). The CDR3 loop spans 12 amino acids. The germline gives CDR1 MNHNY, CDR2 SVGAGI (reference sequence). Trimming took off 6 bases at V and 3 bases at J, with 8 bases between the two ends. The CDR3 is CASRGLDTEAFF. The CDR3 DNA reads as TGTGCCAGCAGGGGGCTCGACACTGAAGCTTTCTTT.

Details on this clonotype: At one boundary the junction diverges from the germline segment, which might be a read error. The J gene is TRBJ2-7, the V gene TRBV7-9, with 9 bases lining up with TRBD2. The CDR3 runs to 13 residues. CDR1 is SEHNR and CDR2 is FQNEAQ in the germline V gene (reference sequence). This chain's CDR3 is CASGKREAYGQYF. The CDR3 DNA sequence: TGTGCCAGCGGCAAGCGGGAGGCTTACGGGCAGTACTTC.

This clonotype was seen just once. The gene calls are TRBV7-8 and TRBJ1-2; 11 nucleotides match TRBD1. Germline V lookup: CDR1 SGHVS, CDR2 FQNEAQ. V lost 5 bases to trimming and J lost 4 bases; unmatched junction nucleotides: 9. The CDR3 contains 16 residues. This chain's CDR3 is CASSNPTGTGGYGYTF. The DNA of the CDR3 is TGTGCCAGCAGCAATCCTACCGGGACAGGGGGCTATGGCTACACCTTC. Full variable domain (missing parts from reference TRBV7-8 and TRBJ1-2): GAGVSQSPRYKVAKRGQDVALRCDPISGHVSLFWYQQALGQGPEFLTYFQNEAQLDKSGLPSDRFFAERPEGSVSTLKIQRTQQEDSAVYLCASSNPTGTGGYGYTFGSGTRLTVV.

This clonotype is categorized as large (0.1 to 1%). The CDR3 coding sequence is TGCGCCAGCAGCAGAAACAGGGAGGACGGCACTGAAGCTTTCTTT. Protein: CASSRNREDGTEAFF. The chain links TRBV10-1 to TRBJ1-1, with TRBD1 as a possible D gene (6 bases). Germline V CDR1 and CDR2: WNHNN, SYGVQD (reference sequence). Trimming took 6 bases from V and 4 from J, leaving 18 bases between them. The CDR3 covers 15 residues.

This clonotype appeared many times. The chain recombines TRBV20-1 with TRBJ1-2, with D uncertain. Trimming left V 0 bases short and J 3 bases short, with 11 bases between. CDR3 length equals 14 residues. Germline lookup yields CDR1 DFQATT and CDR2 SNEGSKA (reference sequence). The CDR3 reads CSARDPLKDYGYTF. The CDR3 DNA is TGCAGTGCTAGAGATCCCTTGAAGGACTATGGCTACACCTTC.

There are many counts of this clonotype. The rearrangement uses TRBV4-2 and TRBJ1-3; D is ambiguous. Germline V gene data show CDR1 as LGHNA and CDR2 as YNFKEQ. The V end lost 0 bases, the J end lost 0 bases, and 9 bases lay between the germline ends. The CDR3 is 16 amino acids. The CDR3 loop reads CASSQDFRNSGNTIYF. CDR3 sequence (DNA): TGTGCCAGCAGCCAAGATTTTAGGAACTCTGGAAACACCATATATTTT.

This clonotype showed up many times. CDR3 in DNA: TGTGCCATCAGGGCTAGCGACTCCTACGAGCAGTACTTC. It yields the protein CAIRASDSYEQYF. The chain combines TRBV10-3 with TRBJ2-7; TRBD2 might be the D (6 bases). Deletions cut 6 bases from V and 0 bases from J, with 9 bases between. CDR1 and CDR2 from the germline V gene are ENHRY and SYGVKD. This CDR3 spans 13 amino acids.

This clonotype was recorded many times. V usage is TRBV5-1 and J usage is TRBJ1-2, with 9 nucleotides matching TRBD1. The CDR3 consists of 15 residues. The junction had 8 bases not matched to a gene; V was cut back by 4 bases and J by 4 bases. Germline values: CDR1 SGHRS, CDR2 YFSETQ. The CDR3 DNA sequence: TGCGCCAGCAGCACGAGGACAGGGGAAGGCTATGGCTACACCTTC. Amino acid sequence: CASSTRTGEGYGYTF.

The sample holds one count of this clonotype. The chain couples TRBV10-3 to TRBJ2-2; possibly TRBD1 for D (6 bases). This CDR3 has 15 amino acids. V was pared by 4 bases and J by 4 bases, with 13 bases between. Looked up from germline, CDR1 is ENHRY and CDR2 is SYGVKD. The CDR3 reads CAISAQGSSTGELFF. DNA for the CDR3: TGTGCCATCAGTGCGCAGGGGAGCTCCACCGGGGAGCTGTTTTTT.